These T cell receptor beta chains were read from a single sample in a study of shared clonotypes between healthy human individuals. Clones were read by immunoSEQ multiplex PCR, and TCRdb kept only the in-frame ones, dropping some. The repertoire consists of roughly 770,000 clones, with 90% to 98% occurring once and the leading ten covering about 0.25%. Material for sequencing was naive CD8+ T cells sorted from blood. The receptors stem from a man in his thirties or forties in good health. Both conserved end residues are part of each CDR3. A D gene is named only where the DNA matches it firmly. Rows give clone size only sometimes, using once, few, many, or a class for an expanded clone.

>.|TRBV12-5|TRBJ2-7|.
TGTGCTAGTGGTTTGAGCCTAGCCACCTACGAGCAGTACTTC
CASGLSLATYEQYF
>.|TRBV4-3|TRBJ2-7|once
TGCGCCAGCAGCCAAGAGCTCGAGACATTCCCCTACGAGCAGTACTTC
CASSQELETFPYEQYF
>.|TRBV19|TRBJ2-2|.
TGTGCCAGTAGTCCGGGATCGAACACCGGGGAGCTGTTTTTT
CASSPGSNTGELFF
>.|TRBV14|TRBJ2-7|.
TGTGCCAGCAGCCAACTGGAGATCTCCTACGAGCAGTACTTC
CASSQLEISYEQYF
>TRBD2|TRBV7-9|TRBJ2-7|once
TGTGCCAGCAGCTTAAGCGGGAGATCCTACGAGCAGTACTTC
CASSLSGRSYEQYF
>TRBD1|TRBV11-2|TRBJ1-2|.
TGTGCCAGCAGCTTAGTTGGTTCAGGGGGTCGTGGCTACACCTTC
CASSLVGSGGRGYTF
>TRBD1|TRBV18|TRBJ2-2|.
TGTGCCAGCTCACCCTCCCGGGGACAGCAATTAACCGGGGAGCTGTTTTTT
CASSPSRGQQLTGELFF
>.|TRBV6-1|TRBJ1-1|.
TGTGCCAGCAGTGATCCCGGATTTATGAGGGGTGTGACTGAAGCTTTCTTT
CASSDPGFMRGVTEAFF
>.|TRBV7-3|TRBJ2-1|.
TGTGCCAGCAGCTTAACCGGGGGTGAGCAGTTCTTC
CASSLTGGEQFF
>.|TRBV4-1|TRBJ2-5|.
TGCGCCAGCAGCCAAGAAGGAGTCACAGGTGCGGAGACCCAGTACTTC
CASSQEGVTGAETQYF
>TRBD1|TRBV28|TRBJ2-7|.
TGTGCCAGCTTCTCTAGGGGACAGGGGGCCTACGAGCAGTACTTC
CASFSRGQGAYEQYF
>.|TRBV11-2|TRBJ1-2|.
TGTGCCAGCAGCTCCCTTCGGGCTAACTATGGCTACACCTTC
CASSSLRANYGYTF
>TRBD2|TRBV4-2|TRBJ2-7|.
TGTGCCAGCAGCCAAGAGATCAGGGCGGGAGACGATTACGAGCAGTACTTC
CASSQEIRAGDDYEQYF
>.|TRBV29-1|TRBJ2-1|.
TGCAGCGTTGGCGCAGGGGCGCAAAGAGGCAATGAGCAGTTCTTC
CSVGAGAQRGNEQFF
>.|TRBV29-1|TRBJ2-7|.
TGCAGCGTTGAAGATCGGGTCTACGAGCAGTACTTC
CSVEDRVYEQYF
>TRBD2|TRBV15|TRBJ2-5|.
TGTGCCACCAGCAGACTAGCGGGAGGGGCAGAGACCCAGTACTTC
CATSRLAGGAETQYF
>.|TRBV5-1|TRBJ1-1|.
TGCGCCAGCAGCCTTCGGGGAATGAACACTGAAGCTTTCTTT
CASSLRGMNTEAFF
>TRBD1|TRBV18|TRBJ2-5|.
TGTGCCAGCTCGTTCCAGGGGGCGCGGGAGACCCAGTACTTC
CASSFQGARETQYF
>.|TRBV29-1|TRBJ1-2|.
TGCAGCGTTGATTTATGGGTATCAGAAGGCTACACCTTC
CSVDLWVSEGYTF
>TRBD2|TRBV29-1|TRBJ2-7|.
TGCAGCGCTTGGACTAGCGGGAGTTCGGACTCCTACGAGCAGTACTTC
CSAWTSGSSDSYEQYF
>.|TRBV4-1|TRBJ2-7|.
TGCGCCAGCAGCCTGACTAGTGGGAAGGACGAGCAGTACTTC
CASSLTSGKDEQYF
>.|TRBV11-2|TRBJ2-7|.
TGTGCCAGCAGCTATTACTCCGGGGAATACGAGCAGTACTTC
CASSYYSGEYEQYF
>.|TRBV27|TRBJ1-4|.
TGTGCCAGCAGTTTATTGGGGAATGAAAAACTGTTTTTT
CASSLLGNEKLFF
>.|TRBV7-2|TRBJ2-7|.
TGTGCCAGCAGCTTGTCCTATCAGTACGAGCAGTACTTC
CASSLSYQYEQYF
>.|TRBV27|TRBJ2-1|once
TGTGCCAGCAGTTTTCTAGCGTCTCAGGGGGAGCAGTTCTTC
CASSFLASQGEQFF
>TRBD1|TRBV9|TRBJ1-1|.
TGTGCCAGCAGCGCTACCGGGACAGGGAACACTGAAGCTTTCTTT
CASSATGTGNTEAFF
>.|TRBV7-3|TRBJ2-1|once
TGTGCCAGCAGCTTAACCTCGGGCTTCCATGAGCAGTTCTTC
CASSLTSGFHEQFF
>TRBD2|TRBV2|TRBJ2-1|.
TGTGCCAGCACCCCAGGGAGCGGGACTAGCGCATACAATGAGCAGTTCTTC
CASTPGSGTSAYNEQFF
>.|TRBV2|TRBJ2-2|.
TGTGCCAGCAGTGTGTTGGGGGAAAGGGCCGGGGAGCTGTTTTTT
CASSVLGERAGELFF
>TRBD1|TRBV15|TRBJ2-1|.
TGTGCCACCAGCAGACCCTCCGGGACAGAGATATACAATGAGCAGTTCTTC
CATSRPSGTEIYNEQFF
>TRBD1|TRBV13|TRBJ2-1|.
TGTGCCAGCAGCTCTGGACAGGGAATATTGGAGCAGTTCTTC
CASSSGQGILEQFF
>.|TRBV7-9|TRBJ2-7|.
TGTGCCAGCAGCGAAAACCGGGACGGATACTACGAGCAGTACTTC
CASSENRDGYYEQYF
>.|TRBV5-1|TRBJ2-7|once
TGCGCCAGCAGCTTAGAGGCTAGTGGCTACGAGCAGTACTTC
CASSLEASGYEQYF
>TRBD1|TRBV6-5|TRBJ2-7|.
TGTGCCAGCAGTAACCCGGGACAGGGGGTCTACGAGCAGTACTTC
CASSNPGQGVYEQYF
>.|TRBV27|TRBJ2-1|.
TGTGCCAGCAGTTCTTGGGACCCCTCCTACAATGAGCAGTTCTTC
CASSSWDPSYNEQFF
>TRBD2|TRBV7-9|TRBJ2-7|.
TGTGCCAGCAGCCCCAGGAAGCGGGACTACGAGCAGTACTTC
CASSPRKRDYEQYF
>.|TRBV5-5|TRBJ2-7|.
TGTGCCAGCAGCGAACTAGCAGTGTCCTACGAGCAGTACTTC
CASSELAVSYEQYF
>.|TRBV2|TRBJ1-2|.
TGTGCCAGCCTCCCCCCCGAAGACCTTAACTATGGCTACACCTTC
CASLPPEDLNYGYTF
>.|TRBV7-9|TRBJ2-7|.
TGTGCCAGCAGCCAGGTCACAGGGAGCTCCTACGAGCAGTACTTC
CASSQVTGSSYEQYF
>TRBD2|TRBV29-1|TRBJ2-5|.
TGCAGCGTTGAGCAAGCGGGAGCCCCCCAAGAGACCCAGTACTTC
CSVEQAGAPQETQYF
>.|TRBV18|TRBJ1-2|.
TGTGCCAGCTCCCCGGGACACCCCTATGGCTACACCTTC
CASSPGHPYGYTF
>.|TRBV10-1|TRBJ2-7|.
TGCGCCAGCAGTGAGTCCGGGAGTCGCGAGCAGTACTTC
CASSESGSREQYF